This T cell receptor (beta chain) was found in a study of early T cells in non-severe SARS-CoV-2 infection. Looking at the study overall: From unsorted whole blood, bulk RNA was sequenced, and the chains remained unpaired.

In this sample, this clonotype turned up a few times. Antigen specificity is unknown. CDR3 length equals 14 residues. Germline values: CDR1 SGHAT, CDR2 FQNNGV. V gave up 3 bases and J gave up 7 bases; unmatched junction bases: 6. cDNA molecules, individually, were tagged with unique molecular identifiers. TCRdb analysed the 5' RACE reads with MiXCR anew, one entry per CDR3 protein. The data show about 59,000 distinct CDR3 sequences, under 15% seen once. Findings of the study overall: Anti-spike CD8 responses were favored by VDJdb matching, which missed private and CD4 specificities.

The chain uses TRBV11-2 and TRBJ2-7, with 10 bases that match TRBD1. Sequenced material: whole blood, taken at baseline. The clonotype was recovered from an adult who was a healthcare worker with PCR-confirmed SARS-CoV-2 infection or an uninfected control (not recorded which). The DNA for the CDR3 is TGTGCCAGCAGCTTCCGGGACAGGGGTTTGGAGCAGTACTTC. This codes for CASSFRDRGLEQYF.